This T cell receptor (beta chain) was sequenced during a study of blood T cells in healthy people across ages. Overall study: Template switching picked up about one barcoded beta molecule for each two T cells.

Germline assignment: CDR1 SNHLY and CDR2 FYNNEI. Trimming shortened V by 0 bases and J by 3 bases, and 9 bases separated the two germline ends. The CDR3 contains 15 residues. Sample-barcoded 5' priming and a J-beta primer mix drove a second PCR of roughly 6 to 12 cycles. TCRdb processed the 5' RACE reads anew with MiXCR; each CDR3 protein has one entry. The data contain 600,000 or so distinct CDR3 sequences, around a fifth of them singletons. Study findings and constraints: In long-lived donors, naive CD4+ cell counts and diversity exceeded those of aged donors. Naive T cell percentage showed a strong correlation with TCR beta diversity.

Remarks on this clonotype: As yet, its antigen is unknown.

This receptor was identified in a man between 65 and 79 years old in good health. The chain is built from TRBV2 and TRBJ1-5; D is ambiguous. Specimen: blood. CDR3 loop: CASSEARGINQPQHF. CDR3 nucleotides: TGTGCCAGCAGTGAAGCGCGGGGTATCAATCAGCCCCAGCATTTT. The full variable domain, rest sourced from reference TRBV2 and TRBJ1-5, is EPEVTQTPSHQVTQMGQEVILRCVPISNHLYFYWYRQILGQKVEFLVSFYNNEISEKSEIFDDQFSVERPDGSNFTLKIRSTKLEDSAMYFCASSEARGINQPQHFGDGTRLSIL.